This T cell receptor beta chain was sequenced for a study of vaccination and CD4 T cells after COVID-19. Deletions cut 5 bases from V and 6 bases from J, with 10 bases between. Germline CDR1 reads SEHNR; CDR2 reads FQNEAQ (reference sequence). This CDR3 region has 12 residues. With the Oncomine TCR Beta short-read assay, DNA from cultured CD4+ T cells was sequenced. TCRdb redid the calling of the PCR reads with MiXCR, one entry per CDR3 protein. The data contain around 20,000 distinct CDR3 sequences, 48% of them seen just once; the ten biggest clones take up around 5.5%. The treatment denotes: 10-day PBMC culture with coronavirus spike peptide pools or control peptides (ViraFEST assay). This clonotype was seen only once. What it recognizes is unknown.

The chain combines TRBV7-9 with TRBJ1-2, with D unresolved. The sequence was collected from a human donor who had recovered from COVID-19. Input material: CD4+ T cells from blood, cultured in vitro. The CDR3, as DNA: TGTGCCAGCAGCCGTAGCGTGGATGGCTACACCTTC. The encoded protein is CASSRSVDGYTF. Supplemented by reference TRBV7-9 and TRBJ1-2, the full variable domain reads DTGVSQNPRHKITKRGQNVTFRCDPISEHNRLYWYRQTLGQGPEFLTYFQNEAQLEKSRLLSDRFSAERPKGSFSTLEIQRTEQGDSAMYLCASSRSVDGYTFGSGTRLTVV.